This TCR beta chain came from a study of blood T cell repertoires in COVID-19 (TCRdb year 2020). In terms of the full investigation: The collaborator samples originated in the United States, Italy and Spain and spanned the acute and convalescent phases of COVID-19. The material from the prospective study consisted of cDNA or gDNA derived from T cells, B-cell-depleted T cells, or PBMCs. The dataset comprised deeply sampled blood TCRbeta repertoires from subjects exposed to, actively infected with, or recovered from COVID-19. The repertoires were released in a freely available public database meant as a resource for research on the immune response to SARS-CoV-2. Samples were obtained from the ongoing ImmuneRACE study (first 160 participants) and from 1,200 or so subjects provided by 6 global collaborators. The sample metadata nearly always contained a de-identified subject ID, COVID-19 status, age in years and sex. Where available, HLA class I and class II types were taken from metadata supplied by the sample provider and were not determined by assay-based typing.

TCRbeta CDR3 regions were amplified from genomic DNA using the immunoSEQ Assay, a bias-controlled multiplex PCR. The original methods were these. Within the assay, amplification of reference gene primers was used to estimate how many nucleated cells each sample contained. To quantify the absolute abundance of each unique TCRbeta CDR3 rearrangement, sequence reads were collapsed and filtered. For each sample, productive Simpson clonality was calculated as the square root of Simpson's diversity index over productive rearrangements. TCRdb carries this immuneACCESS record with in-frame sequences only. Its versions omit some clonotypes, under half of them owing to an unresolved V gene in the studies checked, with the rest unexplained. That table supplies the V and J calls and clone size; D and trimming were determined from the DNA. The sample table shows under 250,000 clones, and 83% are seen once. The ten most abundant clones make up 4.8% of the sample.

Participants in the prospective study were enrolled through a virtual design, were aged about 18 to 90 years, and lived in about 25 United States geographic areas. Cohort assignment in the prospective study relied on participant-reported clinical history from a screening survey and a study questionnaire. A participant counted as exposed if, within 2 weeks of entering the study, that participant had been in contact with someone who had a PCR-confirmed or clinician-diagnosed COVID-19 case. In the prospective study, mobile phlebotomists collected whole blood, serum and a nasopharyngeal or oropharyngeal swab from each participant. Over a roughly 2-month period, participants in the prospective study had the option of providing additional blood draws and questionnaires. Prospective study blood samples were shipped either frozen or at room temperature before DNA extraction. Overall study outcomes, separate from this receptor: Clinical and demographic metadata were provided uncurated, with the amount varying by source and participant.

The V end gives up 4 bases and the J end 3 bases, leaving 6 bases in the junction not matched to a gene. Based on the germline V gene, the CDR1 and CDR2 sequences are SGHRS and YFSETQ. Including cysteine and phenylalanine, the CDR3 has 14 amino acids. Left in the record is the CDR3 DNA by itself, 42 bases read in frame from the first base. This clone was seen once. It lacks a known antigen. Base qualities are missing; no much larger clone stands one base away. This TCR derives from a woman aged 50 to 65 who had been exposed to COVID-19. Sequencing input: PBMCs or T cells enriched from blood (not recorded which). The chain is encoded by TRBV5-1 joined to TRBJ2-5; 7 of the junction bases match TRBD2. The base sequence is TGCGCCAGCAGCCCCCCTGGGGGGGAAGAGACCCAGTACTTC. This codes for CASSPPGGEETQYF.